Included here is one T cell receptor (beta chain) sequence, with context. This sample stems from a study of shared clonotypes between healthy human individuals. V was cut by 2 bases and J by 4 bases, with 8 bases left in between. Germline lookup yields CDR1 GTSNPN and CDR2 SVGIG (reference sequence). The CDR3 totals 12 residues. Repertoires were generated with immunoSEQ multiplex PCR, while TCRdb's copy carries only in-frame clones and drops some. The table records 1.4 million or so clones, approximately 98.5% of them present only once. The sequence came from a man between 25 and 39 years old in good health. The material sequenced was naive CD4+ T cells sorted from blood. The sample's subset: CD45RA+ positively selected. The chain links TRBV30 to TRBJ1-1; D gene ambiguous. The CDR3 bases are TGTGCCTGGAGTCTCGAGGGCACTGAAGCTTTCTTT. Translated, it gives CAWSLEGTEAFF.